These T cell receptor beta chains were read from a single sample in a study of T-cell reconstitution after alpha-beta-depleted transplantation in children. TCRdb re-called the PCR reads with MiXCR, one entry per CDR3 protein. This sample has 800,000 to 1,000,000 distinct CDR3 sequences, with around 30% found just once. The source was PBMCs, mostly from graft donor cells, collected 360 days after TCRalphabeta/CD19-depleted stem cell transplant. These receptors all come from a boy younger than two who had a stem cell transplant for SCID, so the T cells may come from the graft donor. Both conserved end residues are trimmed from each CDR3.

j_call v_call cdr3_aa
TRBJ1-2 TRBV18 ASSPDKGYGYT
TRBJ1-2 TRBV4-1 ASSQAHRVPSYGYT
TRBJ2-1 TRBV7-2 ASSLADRGLWNEQF
TRBJ1-2 TRBV7-2 ASSLGTGFWGYT
TRBJ1-1 TRBV7-7 ASSPLPARGSWNTEAF
TRBJ2-1 TRBV5-1 ASSSRSSPIYNEQF
TRBJ1-2 TRBV4-1 ASSQPDTLHYGYT
TRBJ2-3 TRBV7-7 ASSLVGVGTQY
TRBJ2-7 TRBV12-3/TRBV12-4 AIGTDSGLRLY
TRBJ2-5 TRBV5-1 ASSLAGAKRQETQY
TRBJ1-5 TRBV20-1 SARQPDQPQH
TRBJ2-2 TRBV4-2 ASSREQPNTGELF
TRBJ2-1 TRBV27 ASSLKSVEKGFRYNEQF
TRBJ2-7 TRBV15 ATSREGGGYTYEQY
TRBJ2-1 TRBV20-1 SARKASGRKF
TRBJ2-1 TRBV7-8 ASSLRPSYNEQF
TRBJ2-7 TRBV3-1 ASSQETGRQY
TRBJ2-4 TRBV4-3 ASSQDLGGLAKNIQY